The text below deals with one T cell receptor (beta chain). This clonotype was counted ten times or more. Its antigen specificity is not known. No base qualities exist here, and no much larger clone lies one base off it. CDR1 is given as SGHRS and CDR2 as YFSETQ, both from the germline V gene. The cysteine opens and the phenylalanine closes a CDR3 of 15 amino acids. The entry retains the CDR3 DNA only, 45 bases that are in frame from base 1. V is trimmed back by 4 bases and J by 3 bases, and the junction contains 6 bases that no gene match accounts for. The sample belongs to a study of molecular identifiers for immune sequencing clone quantification (dated by TCRdb to the late 2010s). In terms of the full investigation: For a replicate experiment, RNA from approximately 20,000 or 98,000 naive CD8 T cells was divided into five aliquots, and four of the five aliquots were sequenced. The study was a methods study using CD8 T cells to benchmark molecular-identifier clustering-based TCR repertoire sequencing (MIDCIRS) and TCR RNA copy counting. Broader findings and caveats from the paper: When barcode sub-clustering was omitted, TCR diversity was inflated by chimeric consensus sequences, with chimeras reaching as high as 47%. In CMV-specific effector cells, over 97% of molecules were held by clones above 20 RNA copies, whereas under 1% of molecules were held by such clones in naive cells. A single cell's worth of spiked-in Jurkat TCR RNA was reported detectable even among some 920,000 naive CD8 T cells. Modeling estimated about three recovered TCR RNA copies per cell, compared with about 10 by digital PCR, which implies 25% to 30% capture efficiency. Identical TCR molecules sharing a barcode could cause highly expanded clone sizes to be underestimated. Spiked-in Jurkat TCR RNA (roughly 10 copies' worth), which is not part of the donor repertoire, was contained in the naive libraries.

Library preparation used PCR. The reads were generated on a NextSeq 500. Preparation of bulk TCR libraries followed a previously described approach, with the TCR primers listed in Table S5. Total RNA was purified with the Qiagen AllPrep DNA/RNA kit. Before analysis, reads from multiple sequencing runs of one library were combined. The paper's data handling went like this. Reads were retained only if the reads had an exact TCR constant sequence, and the retained reads were trimmed to 150 nt and grouped according to their 12-nt molecular barcodes. Reads inside each barcode group were sub-clustered using a 15% Levenshtein threshold, and a quality-weighted consensus sequence was constructed for each RNA molecule. Non-functional sequences were excluded, and lower-count sequences lying one edit away from another sequence were also excluded. Based on fitting two negative binomial distributions, any barcode sub-cluster with under 20% of the maximum read count was discarded. TCRdb reprocessing: public reads trimmed at Q25 with fastp, clones called with MiXCR, in-frame beta chains kept. Records with the same CDR3 protein are collapsed into one entry carrying the most frequent genes and DNA. For this entry, the V and J calls and clone size follow TCRdb and not the study's own pipeline. Counted in this sample were roughly 300,000 distinct CDR3 sequences; roughly 24% of them appeared once. The ten largest clones take up 0.65% to 0.95% of the sample.

Libraries of naive CD8 T cells were generated from around 20,000 to 990,000 sorted cells, with 10%, 30% or 50% of the purified RNA used. Naive CD8 T cells were FACS-sorted as CD8+CD4-CCR7+CD45RA+ on a BD FACSAria II into RLT Plus buffer. Approximately nine TCR copies' worth of Jurkat RNA were spiked into roughly 17,000-1,100,000 naive CD8 T cell samples to test detection sensitivity. Enrichment of CD8 T cells was performed with RosetteSep CD8+ T Cell Enrichment Cocktail and Ficoll-Paque, after which ACK red cell lysis was carried out. Material for sequencing was naive CD8+ T cells from blood, with Jurkat cell RNA spiked in. In light of the paper, this sample's cell subset or site label describes: FACS-sorted CD8+CD4-CCR7+CD45RA+ naive T cells. Recombination linked TRBV5-1 to TRBJ2-7; TRBD2 lines up with 11 middle nucleotides. The source is a human donor in good health. Some libraries in this study had Jurkat cell RNA spiked in. The DNA sequence reads TGCGCCAGCAGCCTAACTAGCGGGGGAAACTACGAGCAGTACTTC. Translated, this gives CASSLTSGGNYEQYF.